This paragraph reports one T cell receptor (beta chain). Antigen unknown. These data belong to a study of radiotherapy plus CTLA-4 blockade in lung cancer. Turning to the study itself: In about 20% of patients, objective responses were seen; 25% to 40% had disease control.

Findings and limits, study-wide: Peripheral blood showed expansion of tumor-derived TCR clones after radiotherapy and ipilimumab.

Measured with immunoSEQ multiplex PCR; TCRdb has only the in-frame clones, and not every one. This table holds 95,000 to 150,000 clones, about 90% found once. CDR1 SQVTM and CDR2 ANQGSEA come from the germline V gene. The V end was cut by 4 bases, the J end by 2 bases, with 11 bases between. This CDR3 region has 13 residues. J is TRBJ1-1 and V is TRBV29-1; no clear D gene. This specimen was peripheral blood, taken from a patient treated with radiotherapy plus ipilimumab. The receptor's source is a human donor with non-small cell lung cancer that progressed on radiotherapy plus ipilimumab. The CDR3 reads CSVVRGFNTEAFF. The DNA of the CDR3 is TGCAGCGTTGTCCGGGGTTTTAACACTGAAGCTTTCTTT. Together with reference TRBV29-1 and TRBJ1-1, the CDR3 gives the full variable domain: SAVISQKPSRDICQRGTSLTIQCQVDSQVTMMFWYRQQPGQSLTLIATANQGSEATYESGFVIDKFPISRPNLTFSTLTVSNMSPEDSSIYLCSVVRGFNTEAFFGQGTRLTVV.